Included here is one TCR beta chain sequence, with context. Libraries were prepared by immunoSEQ multiplex PCR; TCRdb keeps only in-frame clonotypes and omits some of them. In the table there are about 230,000 clones, about nine tenths of which are singletons. V lost 3 bases to trimming and J lost 1 base; unmatched junction nucleotides: 9. In germline, CDR1 is SEHNR, CDR2 FQNEAQ (reference sequence). This CDR3 has 17 residues. The record originates from a study of blood T cell repertoires in COVID-19. The TCR originated in a woman aged 55-69 years with acute or convalescent COVID-19. The chain couples TRBV7-9 to TRBJ2-1; 7 bases are a match to TRBD2. Specimen: peripheral blood. CDR3 in amino acids: CASSFRKRDKSYNEQFF. The CDR3 nucleotides read TGTGCCAGCAGCTTCCGAAAGCGGGATAAGTCCTACAATGAGCAGTTCTTC.